Below are 8 T cell receptor beta chains sequenced from a single sample in a study of beta chain features in type 1 diabetes. Expressed TCRB transcripts were sequenced because the entire RNA isolate underwent reverse transcription. Sequencing used immunoSEQ multiplex PCR; TCRdb keeps in-frame clones, though not all of them. The sample yields 200,000 to 250,000 clones, approximately 13% seen once. These receptors have no identified antigens. Study results and limitations: Moderate but significant shortening of TCRB CDR3s was recorded in all four CD4+ subsets from Type 1 diabetes patients.

The sequencing sample was made of naive CD4+ T cells from blood. The receptor source for this set is a man in his thirties or forties with type 1 diabetes.

This clone was found a few times. The J gene is TRBJ2-3, the V gene TRBV29-1, with D possibly being TRBD2 (5 bases). This CDR3 comprises 14 residues. The V and J ends lost 8 bases and 3 bases respectively, with 18 bases between them. Per the germline V gene, CDR1 is SQVTM and CDR2 is ANQGSEA. CDR3 in amino acids: CSTIPETGTDTQYF. The CDR3 region has the DNA TGCAGCACAATTCCGGAAACGGGGACAGATACGCAGTATTTT.

This chain links TRBV4-2 with TRBJ2-3; tentative D call: TRBD2 (7 bases). The CDR3 is 15 residues long. Trimming shortened V by 0 bases and J by 6 bases, and 13 bases separated the two germline ends. Germline V lookup: CDR1 LGHNA, CDR2 YNFKEQ. The CDR3: CASSQERRGGDTQYF. The CDR3 coding sequence is TGTGCCAGCAGCCAAGAGAGGAGGGGGGGGGATACGCAGTATTTT.

V is TRBV7-2 and J is TRBJ2-7, with 9 bases identical to TRBD1. Germline lookup yields CDR1 SGHTA and CDR2 FQGNSA. The CDR3 spans 15 residues. The J segment lost 2 bases and the V segment lost 5 bases, leaving 7 bases of the junction unmatched. The CDR3 reads CASSRDRVVAYEQYF. DNA of the CDR3: TGTGCCAGCAGCCGGGACAGGGTCGTGGCCTACGAGCAGTACTTC. Full variable domain (rest looked up from reference TRBV7-2 and TRBJ2-7): GAGVSQSPSNKVTEKGKDVELRCDPISGHTALYWYRQSLGQGLEFLIYFQGNSAPDKSGLPSDRFSAERTGGSVSTLTIQRTQQEDSAVYLCASSRDRVVAYEQYFGPGTRLTVT.

The rearrangement joins TRBV6-1 to TRBJ2-7, with 8 bases fitting TRBD1. Germline trimming cut 1 base from V and 3 bases from J; bases unmatched to any gene: 5. Looked up from germline, CDR1 is MNHNS and CDR2 is SASEGT. The CDR3 loop spans 15 amino acids. Here the CDR3 reads CASSEGPTGVYEQYF. CDR3 DNA sequence: TGTGCCAGCAGTGAAGGACCGACAGGGGTCTACGAGCAGTACTTC.

This chain joins TRBV2 and TRBJ2-5, with TRBD2 identical over 9 bases. Trimming removed 5 bases from V and 2 bases from J; junction bases left unmatched: 6. Germline lookup yields CDR1 SNHLY and CDR2 FYNNEI. The CDR3 runs to 15 residues. The CDR3 nucleotides are TGTGCCAGCAGTTCCGGGACTAGCTCACAAGAGACCCAGTACTTC. Encoded protein: CASSSGTSSQETQYF.

This clone was detected a few times. The chain combines TRBV2 with TRBJ2-2, with 8 bases that match TRBD1. Germline values: CDR1 SNHLY, CDR2 FYNNEI. The junction had 1 base not matched to a gene; V was cut back by 4 bases and J by 0 bases. The CDR3 length is 15 residues. CDR3 loop: CASSGQGSNTGELFF. In DNA, the CDR3 is TGTGCCAGCAGTGGACAGGGGTCGAACACCGGGGAGCTGTTTTTT.

This chain links TRBV11-2 with TRBJ1-1; D possibly corresponds to TRBD1 (5 bases). The CDR3 spans 15 residues. V gave up 2 bases and J gave up 3 bases, with 13 bases separating them. Germline assignment: CDR1 SGHAT and CDR2 FQNNGV. As DNA, the CDR3 is TGTGCCAGCAGCTTAACAGGAGGGATCGACACTGAAGCTTTCTTT. Amino acids: CASSLTGGIDTEAFF.

Only a few counts were recorded for this clone. The rearrangement joins TRBV11-3 to TRBJ2-7; the match to TRBD1 covers 9 bases. V was clipped by 2 bases and J by 5 bases; unmatched bases: 13. Germline V gene sequence: CDR1 SGHNT, CDR2 YENEEA. This CDR3 comprises 17 residues. CDR3 residues: CASSLTLLGTGSHEQYF. CDR3 nucleotide sequence: TGTGCCAGCAGCTTAACACTCTTAGGGACAGGGTCCCACGAGCAGTACTTC. Variable domain in full (rest from reference TRBV11-3 and TRBJ2-7): EAGVVQSPRYKIIEKKQPVAFWCNPISGHNTLYWYLQNLGQGPELLIRYENEEAVDDSQLPKDRFSAERLKGVDSTLKIQPAELGDSAVYLCASSLTLLGTGSHEQYFGPGTRLTVT.